A selection of T cell receptor beta chains follows, all from one sample in a study of blood T cell repertoires in COVID-19. Measured with immunoSEQ multiplex PCR; TCRdb has only the in-frame clones, and not every one. Of some 150,000 clones in the sample, about 87% were seen once. The sequenced material came from peripheral blood. These receptors all stem from a woman aged 45-60 years with acute or convalescent COVID-19. The CDR3 runs from the conserved cysteine through the conserved F or W. Each record gives: CDR3 length, J gene, V gene, CDR3 protein.

>17|TRBJ1-3|TRBV5-1
CASSLAIQGVSGNTIYF
>14|TRBJ2-7|TRBV6-5
CASTGGDRAYEQYF
>13|TRBJ1-2|TRBV6-5
CASRVTGSSGYTF
>15|TRBJ1-3|TRBV10-1
CASLHQAGGGNTIYF
>18|TRBJ2-1|TRBV11-3
CASSLGLGTGGDTNEQFF
>16|TRBJ1-5|TRBV19
CASSISGDRLGQPQHF
>14|TRBJ2-7|TRBV20-1
CSASNLAGTYEQYF
>14|TRBJ1-5|TRBV2
CASSESGGIQPQHF
>12|TRBJ1-6|TRBV7-3
CASSFKGSPLHF
>11|TRBJ1-1|TRBV7-6
CASSSDTEAFF
>15|TRBJ2-7|TRBV23-1
CASSQSGGRLKEQYF
>17|TRBJ1-1|TRBV6-6
CASSRKTDGTGDTEAFF
>12|TRBJ2-3|TRBV30
CAWGRSTDTQYF
>13|TRBJ1-5|TRBV6-6
CASIRDIGQPQHF
>15|TRBJ1-6|TRBV18
CASSLGDRVTSPLHF
>13|TRBJ1-2|TRBV27
CASSPRPDWGYTF
>11|TRBJ1-3|TRBV12-3/TRBV12-4
CASSYRDTIYF
>15|TRBJ1-2|TRBV7-2
CASSSGPQGQGGYTF
>17|TRBJ2-3|TRBV11-2
CASSSLRGQAGTDTQYF
>14|TRBJ2-5|TRBV11-3
CASSLPGFEETQYF
>15|TRBJ2-2|TRBV11-2
CASSLTGEATGELFF
>17|TRBJ2-1|TRBV15
CATSGSSGRRTYNEQFF
>18|TRBJ2-2|TRBV4-1
CASSQGDRFIGDTGELFF
>11|TRBJ2-7|TRBV6-5
CASQPGYEQYF
>13|TRBJ2-2|TRBV11-3
CASSLGTTGELFF
>12|TRBJ1-1|TRBV18
CASSPTGVEAFF
>17|TRBJ2-5|TRBV7-6
CASRPGRGRGPSETQYF
>15|TRBJ2-6|TRBV18
CASSLRGQGANVLTF
>16|TRBJ1-1|TRBV6-6
CASNVRTGGRNTEAFF
>17|TRBJ1-1|TRBV24-1
CATSDNRGIVMNTEAFF
>16|TRBJ2-1|TRBV7-3
CASSLNGQGAVNEQFF
>15|TRBJ2-1|TRBV5-1
CASSLLPGGYNEQFF
>17|TRBJ2-1|TRBV9
CAIRLAGGPRDYNEQFF
>13|TRBJ2-2|TRBV9
CASGPQGTGELFF
>13|TRBJ2-4|TRBV11-2
CASGNGEFDIQYF
>15|TRBJ2-7|TRBV27
CASSFIRDRAMEQYF
>14|TRBJ1-2|TRBV6-6
CASSYGDSQGGYTF
>16|TRBJ2-1|TRBV7-3
CASSSVTSASYNEQFF
>14|TRBJ1-2|TRBV5-1
CASSSSGTEYGYTF
>15|TRBJ2-7|TRBV5-1
CASSLARGQYNEQYF
>16|TRBJ1-4|TRBV19
CASSRPRQATNEKLFF